The rows below give T cell receptor beta chains drawn from one sample of a study of CD4+ T cells in melanoma. Method: immunoSEQ multiplex PCR; TCRdb's copy keeps in-frame clones and lacks some. The sample has some 50,000 clones; 75% to 90% are singletons. The sequencing input was peripheral blood. These receptors came from a human donor with melanoma. The CDR3 runs from the conserved cysteine through the conserved F or W. The D gene is left open where the match is weak. Some rows have no size entry. The others give once, few or many, or a class for an expanded clone.

>-|-|13|TRBJ1-5|TRBV28
TGTGCCAGCAAGGCGTATAACAATCAGCCCCAGCATTTT
CASKAYNNQPQHF
>-|-|13|TRBJ2-1|TRBV5-1
TGCGCCAGCAGCTTGCAGCAGGGCCATGAGCAGTTCTTC
CASSLQQGHEQFF
>-|few|14|TRBJ2-7|TRBV5-1
TGCGCCAGTCAAAGGGATGGGACCTCCTACGAGCAGTACTTC
CASQRDGTSYEQYF
>TRBD1|-|14|TRBJ2-7|TRBV7-9
TGTGCCAGCAGATCCGGGACAGACAAATACGAGCAGTACTTC
CASRSGTDKYEQYF
>-|-|14|TRBJ2-7|TRBV28
TGTGCCAGCAGTTTGGGGGGACAGACCTACGAGCAGTACTTC
CASSLGGQTYEQYF
>-|-|14|TRBJ1-2|TRBV7-8
TGTGCCAGCAGCTTAGGCCCACAGGTTCATGGCTACACCTTC
CASSLGPQVHGYTF
>TRBD1|-|15|TRBJ1-4|TRBV9
TGTGCCAGCAGCCCCGGGACAGGGAGGAATGAAAAACTGTTTTTT
CASSPGTGRNEKLFF
>-|-|13|TRBJ2-2|TRBV28
TGTGCCAGCAGACAGGGTTGGACCGGGGAGCTGTTTTTT
CASRQGWTGELFF
>-|once|11|TRBJ2-7|TRBV29-1
TGCAGCGTTGGTCGGACAGACGAGCAGTACTTC
CSVGRTDEQYF
>TRBD2|-|16|TRBJ2-5|TRBV18
TGTGCCAGCTCACCAAGAACTAGCGGGGTTCGAGAGACCCAGTACTTC
CASSPRTSGVRETQYF
>-|-|14|TRBJ1-3|TRBV7-6
TGTGCCAGCAGCTTAAAGGGATCTGGAAACACCATATATTTT
CASSLKGSGNTIYF
>TRBD2|few|13|TRBJ2-1|TRBV7-7
TGTGCTAGCTCTAGCGGCTCCTACAATGAGCAGTTCTTC
CASSSGSYNEQFF
>-|-|10|TRBJ1-5|TRBV27
TGTGCCGGCCCAGGGACCGCCGGTCATTTT
CAGPGTAGHF
>-|-|14|TRBJ1-4|TRBV27
TGTGCCAGCAAGGGTGGGCAGGGGAATGAAAAACTGTTTTTT
CASKGGQGNEKLFF
>-|-|17|TRBJ1-1|TRBV5-1
TGCGCCAGCAGCTTGGCTGTTAATATCAGGGAGAACACTGAAGCTTTCTTT
CASSLAVNIRENTEAFF
>-|-|14|TRBJ1-6|TRBV2
TGTGCCAGCAGAAAATCCCCATATAATTCACCCCTCCACTTT
CASRKSPYNSPLHF
>-|once|11|TRBJ2-7|TRBV6-6
TGTGCCAGCAGTTTTTCCTACGAGCAGTACTTC
CASSFSYEQYF
>-|once|14|TRBJ2-3|TRBV7-2
TGTGCCAGCAGCTTAGGCCTTATCACAGATACGCAGTATTTT
CASSLGLITDTQYF
>TRBD1|few|15|TRBJ1-6|TRBV11-2
TGTGCCAGCAGCACCGGACAGGGAGGTATTCAGGCCCTCCACTTT
CASSTGQGGIQALHF
>TRBD1|-|14|TRBJ1-1|TRBV5-1
TGCGCCAGCAGCTCGGGACAGGGCCACACTGAAGCTTTCTTT
CASSSGQGHTEAFF
>TRBD1|-|14|TRBJ2-5|TRBV5-1
TGCGCCAGCAGCTTGGACAGGGGGCAAGAGACCCAGTACTTC
CASSLDRGQETQYF
>-|-|15|TRBJ2-7|TRBV19
TGTGCCAGTAGTCCCCCAGGCGCCGCCGGGCTCGAGCAGTACTTC
CASSPPGAAGLEQYF
>TRBD1|-|15|TRBJ1-1|TRBV19
TGTGCCAGTAGTATATACAGGGGTCTGAACACTGAAGCTTTCTTT
CASSIYRGLNTEAFF
>-|-|13|TRBJ2-5|TRBV11-2
TGTGCCAGCAGCTTTTGGGGCCAAGAGACCCAGTACTTC
CASSFWGQETQYF
>-|-|13|TRBJ2-2|TRBV6-6
TGTTCATCCGGGACACAGAACACCGGGGAGCTGTTTTTT
CSSGTQNTGELFF
>-|-|14|TRBJ1-1|TRBV18
TGTGCCAGCTCACAGACAGGTGGGAACACTGAAGCTTTCTTT
CASSQTGGNTEAFF
>-|once|12|TRBJ2-1|TRBV7-2
TGTGCCAGCAGCGAGGATCTTAATGAGCAGTTCTTC
CASSEDLNEQFF
>TRBD1|-|10|TRBJ2-3|TRBV14
TGTGCCAGCAGCCACGACAGGGGGCAATTT
CASSHDRGQF
>-|-|12|TRBJ2-7|TRBV28
TGTGCCAGCAGTTTGGTAAGCTACGAGCAGTACTTC
CASSLVSYEQYF
>TRBD1|-|15|TRBJ1-4|TRBV14
TGTGCCAGCAGCCTCTGGACAGGGGGCAATGAAAAACTGTTTTTT
CASSLWTGGNEKLFF
>-|-|12|TRBJ2-7|TRBV6-5
TGTGCCAGCAGGACAAGGCCCTACGAGCAGTACTTC
CASRTRPYEQYF
>-|-|14|TRBJ1-1|TRBV10-3
TGTGCCATCAGTGCGGGCAGGGAAGGCACTGAAGCTTTCTTT
CAISAGREGTEAFF
>TRBD1|-|16|TRBJ2-5|TRBV29-1
TGCAGCGTTGGGGACAGGTCGTTAATTTACCAAGAGACCCAGTACTTC
CSVGDRSLIYQETQYF
>-|-|15|TRBJ1-1|TRBV10-3
TGTGCCATCAATACATACGGGGCAGGGAACACTGAAGCTTTCTTT
CAINTYGAGNTEAFF
>-|-|14|TRBJ1-2|TRBV7-2
TGTGCCAGCAGCTTCCTGGGGGAGGGGAATGGCTACACCTTC
CASSFLGEGNGYTF
>-|-|11|TRBJ1-2|TRBV20-1
TGCAGTGCCTTAGGGGGCTATGGCTACACCTTC
CSALGGYGYTF
>TRBD1|-|18|TRBJ1-3|TRBV19
TGTGCCAGTAGTATAAGGGACAGAATATCTCTTGCTGGAAACACCATATATTTT
CASSIRDRISLAGNTIYF
>-|-|12|TRBJ2-3|TRBV29-1
TGCAGCGCTGCTGGGGACACAGATACGCAGTATTTT
CSAAGDTDTQYF
>-|-|16|TRBJ2-1|TRBV27
TGTGCCAGCACCCAGCGGGGGGACAGGGGCTTAAATGAGCAGTTCTTC
CASTQRGDRGLNEQFF
>-|-|15|TRBJ2-3|TRBV11-2
TGTGCCAGCATCCCAGGCAGGGGCGGGGTAGATACGCAGTATTTT
CASIPGRGGVDTQYF
>TRBD1|-|15|TRBJ2-5|TRBV5-4
TGTGCCAGCAGCTCTAGACAGGGGGGGTGGTGGACCCAGTACTTC
CASSSRQGGWWTQYF
>TRBD1|-|15|TRBJ1-5|TRBV28
TGTGCCAGCAGTTTCAGACAGGGGGCGGGCAGAGCCCAGCATTTT
CASSFRQGAGRAQHF
>-|-|15|TRBJ1-2|TRBV19
TGTGCCAGTTATTCGCTTGGTCCGACCACCTATGGCTACACCTTC
CASYSLGPTTYGYTF
>-|once|11|TRBJ1-1|TRBV7-9
TGTGCGAGTACGGCGGGCGACAGGGCTTTCTTT
CASTAGDRAFF
>-|-|14|TRBJ1-5|TRBV10-3
TGTGCCATCAGGGGACCCCTAAGCAATCAGCCCCAGCATTTT
CAIRGPLSNQPQHF